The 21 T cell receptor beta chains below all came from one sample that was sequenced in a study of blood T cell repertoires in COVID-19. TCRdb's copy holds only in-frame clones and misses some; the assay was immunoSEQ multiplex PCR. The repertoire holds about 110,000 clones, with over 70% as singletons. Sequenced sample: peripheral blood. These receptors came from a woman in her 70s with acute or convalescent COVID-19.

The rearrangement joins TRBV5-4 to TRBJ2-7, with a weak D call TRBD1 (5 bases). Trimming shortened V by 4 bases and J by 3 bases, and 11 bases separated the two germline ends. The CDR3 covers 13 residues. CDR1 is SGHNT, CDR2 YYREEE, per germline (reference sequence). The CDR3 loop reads CASSPGPYYEQYF. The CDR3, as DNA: TGTGCCAGCAGCCCAGGGCCCTACTACGAGCAGTACTTC.

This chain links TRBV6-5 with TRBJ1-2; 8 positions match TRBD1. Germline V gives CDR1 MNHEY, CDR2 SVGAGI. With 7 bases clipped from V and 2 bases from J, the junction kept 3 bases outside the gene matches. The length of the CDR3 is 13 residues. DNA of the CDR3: TGTGCCAGCACTAGGACAGGGAACTATGGCTACACCTTC. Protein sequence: CASTRTGNYGYTF.

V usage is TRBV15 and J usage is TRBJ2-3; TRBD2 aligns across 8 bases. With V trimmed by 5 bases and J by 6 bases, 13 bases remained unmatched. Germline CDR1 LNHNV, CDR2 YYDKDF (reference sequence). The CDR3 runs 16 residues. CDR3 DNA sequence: TGTGCCACCAGCGGGGGACTAGACAGTATGGAGGATACGCAGTATTTT. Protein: CATSGGLDSMEDTQYF.

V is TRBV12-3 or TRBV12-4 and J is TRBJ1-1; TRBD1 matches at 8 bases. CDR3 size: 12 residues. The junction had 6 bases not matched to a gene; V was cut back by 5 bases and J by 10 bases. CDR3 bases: TGTGCCAGCAGTCCCTCCGGGACAGGAGCTTTCTTT. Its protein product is CASSPSGTGAFF.

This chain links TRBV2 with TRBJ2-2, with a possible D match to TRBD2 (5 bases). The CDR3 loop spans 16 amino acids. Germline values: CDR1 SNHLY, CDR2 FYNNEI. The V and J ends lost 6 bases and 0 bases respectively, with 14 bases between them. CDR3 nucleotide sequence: TGTGCCAGCAGCCGCCCCAGCGGACCGAACACCGGGGAGCTGTTTTTT. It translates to CASSRPSGPNTGELFF.

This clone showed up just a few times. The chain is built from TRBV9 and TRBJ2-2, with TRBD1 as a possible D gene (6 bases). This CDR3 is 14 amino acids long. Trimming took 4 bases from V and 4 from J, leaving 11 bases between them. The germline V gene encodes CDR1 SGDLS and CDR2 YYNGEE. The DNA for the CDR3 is TGTGCCAGCAGCAGTAGGGGGTTCACCGGGGAGCTGTTTTTT. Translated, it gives CASSSRGFTGELFF.

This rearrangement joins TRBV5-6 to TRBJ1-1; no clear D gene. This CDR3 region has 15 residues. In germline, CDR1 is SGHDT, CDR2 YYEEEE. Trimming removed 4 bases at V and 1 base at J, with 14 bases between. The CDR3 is CASSRSTVGNTEAFF. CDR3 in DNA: TGTGCCAGCAGCCGCTCTACAGTCGGGAACACTGAAGCTTTCTTT. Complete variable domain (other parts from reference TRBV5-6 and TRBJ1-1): DAGVTQSPTHLIKTRGQQVTLRCSPKSGHDTVSWYQQALGQGPQFIFQYYEEEERQRGNFPDRFSGHQFPNYSSELNVNALLLGDSALYLCASSRSTVGNTEAFFGQGTRLTVV.

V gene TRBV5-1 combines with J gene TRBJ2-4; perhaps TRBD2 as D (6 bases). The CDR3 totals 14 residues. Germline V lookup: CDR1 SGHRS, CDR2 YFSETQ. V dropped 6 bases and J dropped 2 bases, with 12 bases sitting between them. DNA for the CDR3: TGCGCCAGCACCGTTGCGGGGACCAAAAACATTCAGTACTTC. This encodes CASTVAGTKNIQYF.

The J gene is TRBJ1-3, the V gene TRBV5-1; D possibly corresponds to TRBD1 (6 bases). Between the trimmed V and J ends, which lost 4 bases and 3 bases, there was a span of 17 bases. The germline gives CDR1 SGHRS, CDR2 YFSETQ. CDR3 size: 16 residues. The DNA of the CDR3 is TGCGCCAGCAGCACACAGGGTTCTTATCGTGGAAACACCATATATTTT. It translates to CASSTQGSYRGNTIYF.

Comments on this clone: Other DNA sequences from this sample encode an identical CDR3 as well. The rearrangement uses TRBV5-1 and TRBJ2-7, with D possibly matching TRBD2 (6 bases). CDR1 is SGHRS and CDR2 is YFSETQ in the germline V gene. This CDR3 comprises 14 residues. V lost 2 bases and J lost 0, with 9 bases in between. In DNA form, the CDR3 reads TGCGCCAGCAGCTTTACGGGGGACTCCTACGAGCAGTACTTC. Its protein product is CASSFTGDSYEQYF.

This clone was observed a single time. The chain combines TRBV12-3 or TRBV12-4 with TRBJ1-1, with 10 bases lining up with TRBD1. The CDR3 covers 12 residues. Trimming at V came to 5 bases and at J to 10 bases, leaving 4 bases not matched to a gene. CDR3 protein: CASSPGQGLAFF. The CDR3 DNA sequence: TGTGCCAGCAGTCCGGGACAGGGGTTAGCTTTCTTT.

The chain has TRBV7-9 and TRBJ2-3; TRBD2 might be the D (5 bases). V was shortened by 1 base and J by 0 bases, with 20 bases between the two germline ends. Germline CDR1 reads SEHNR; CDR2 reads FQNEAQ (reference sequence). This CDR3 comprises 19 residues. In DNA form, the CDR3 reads TGTGCCAGCAGCTTAGTTCTAGCTAGGCTCATCACTAGCACAGATACGCAGTATTTT. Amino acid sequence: CASSLVLARLITSTDTQYF.

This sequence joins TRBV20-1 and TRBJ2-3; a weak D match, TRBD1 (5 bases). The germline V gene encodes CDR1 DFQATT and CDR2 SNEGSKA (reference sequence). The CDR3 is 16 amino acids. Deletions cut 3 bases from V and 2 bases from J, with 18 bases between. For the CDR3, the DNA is TGCAGTGCTAGTCCGCCTCCTCAGGGTGTCACAGATACGCAGTATTTT. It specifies CSASPPPQGVTDTQYF.

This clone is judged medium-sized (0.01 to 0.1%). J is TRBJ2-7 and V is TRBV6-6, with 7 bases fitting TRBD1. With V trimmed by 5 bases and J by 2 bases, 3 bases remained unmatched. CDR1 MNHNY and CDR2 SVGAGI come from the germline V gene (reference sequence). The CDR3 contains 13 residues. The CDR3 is CASSAQGAYEQYF. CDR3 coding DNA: TGTGCCAGCAGTGCTCAGGGGGCCTACGAGCAGTACTTC.

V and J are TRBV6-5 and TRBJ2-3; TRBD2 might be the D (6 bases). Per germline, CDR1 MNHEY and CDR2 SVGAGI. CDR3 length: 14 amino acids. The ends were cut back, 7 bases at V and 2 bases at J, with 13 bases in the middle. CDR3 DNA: TGTGCCAGCATCCCGGGACTGCACACAGATACGCAGTATTTT. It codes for CASIPGLHTDTQYF.

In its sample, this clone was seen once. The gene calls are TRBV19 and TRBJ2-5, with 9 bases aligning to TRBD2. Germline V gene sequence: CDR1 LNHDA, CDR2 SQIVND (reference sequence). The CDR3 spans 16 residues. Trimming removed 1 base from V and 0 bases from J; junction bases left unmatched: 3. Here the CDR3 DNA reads TGTGCCAGTAGTATAGGCCAGCGGGGGGACCAAGAGACCCAGTACTTC. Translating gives CASSIGQRGDQETQYF.

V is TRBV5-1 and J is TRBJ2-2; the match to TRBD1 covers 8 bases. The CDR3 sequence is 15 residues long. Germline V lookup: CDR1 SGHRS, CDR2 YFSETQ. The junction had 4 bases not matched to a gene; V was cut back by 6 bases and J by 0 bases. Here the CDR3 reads CASTQGGANTGELFF. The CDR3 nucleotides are TGCGCCAGCACACAGGGGGGCGCGAACACCGGGGAGCTGTTTTTT. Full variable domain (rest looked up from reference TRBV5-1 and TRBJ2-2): KAGVTQTPRYLIKTRGQQVTLSCSPISGHRSVSWYQQTPGQGLQFLFEYFSETQRNKGNFPGRFSGRQFSNSRSEMNVSTLELGDSALYLCASTQGGANTGELFFGEGSRLTVL.

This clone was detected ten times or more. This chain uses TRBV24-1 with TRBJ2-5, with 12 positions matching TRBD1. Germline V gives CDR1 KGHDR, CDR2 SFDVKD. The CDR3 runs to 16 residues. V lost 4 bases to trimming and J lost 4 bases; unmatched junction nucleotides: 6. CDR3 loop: CATSEAGQGAGETQYF. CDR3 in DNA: TGTGCCACCAGTGAGGCGGGACAGGGGGCGGGAGAGACCCAGTACTTC.

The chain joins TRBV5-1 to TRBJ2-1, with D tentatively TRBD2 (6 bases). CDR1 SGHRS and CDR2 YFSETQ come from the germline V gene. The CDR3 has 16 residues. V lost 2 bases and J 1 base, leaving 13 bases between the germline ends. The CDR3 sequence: CASSFRAGSSYNEQFF. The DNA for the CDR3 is TGCGCCAGCAGCTTTCGGGCGGGGTCTTCCTACAATGAGCAGTTCTTC.

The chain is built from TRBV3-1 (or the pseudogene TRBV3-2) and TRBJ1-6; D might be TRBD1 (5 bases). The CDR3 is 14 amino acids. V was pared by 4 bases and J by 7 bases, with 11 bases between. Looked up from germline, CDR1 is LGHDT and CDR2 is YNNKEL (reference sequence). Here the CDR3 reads CASSLWTTNSPLHF. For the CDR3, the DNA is TGTGCCAGCAGCCTATGGACAACAAATTCACCCCTCCACTTT.

DNA of the CDR3: TGTGCCAGTCGAGATCTGGGACACCCCTACAATGAGCAGTTCTTC. Protein: CASRDLGHPYNEQFF. V gene TRBV19 combines with J gene TRBJ2-1, with D maybe TRBD1 (6 bases). The CDR3 is made up of 15 amino acids. V was pared by 8 bases and J by 2 bases, with 16 bases between. Germline V lookup: CDR1 LNHDA, CDR2 SQIVND (reference sequence).